This T cell receptor (beta chain) was sequenced for a study of blood T cell repertoires in COVID-19. The data were produced by immunoSEQ multiplex PCR, yet TCRdb's version contains in-frame clones alone and is incomplete. Among roughly 200,000 clones listed, about 90% were seen once. Looked up from germline, CDR1 is MDHEN and CDR2 is SYDVKM. This CDR3 has 16 amino acids. Trimming removed 4 bases at V and 9 bases at J, with 25 bases between. Sequenced input: peripheral blood. V gene TRBV28 combines with J gene TRBJ2-7, with D perhaps matching TRBD2 (6 bases). This TCR was sampled from a man aged 50-59 years with acute or convalescent COVID-19. The CDR3 sequence: CASSWRGRAFPFGQYF. Written as DNA, the CDR3 is TGTGCCAGCAGTTGGAGGGGCAGGGCCTTTCCTTTTGGGCAGTACTTC.